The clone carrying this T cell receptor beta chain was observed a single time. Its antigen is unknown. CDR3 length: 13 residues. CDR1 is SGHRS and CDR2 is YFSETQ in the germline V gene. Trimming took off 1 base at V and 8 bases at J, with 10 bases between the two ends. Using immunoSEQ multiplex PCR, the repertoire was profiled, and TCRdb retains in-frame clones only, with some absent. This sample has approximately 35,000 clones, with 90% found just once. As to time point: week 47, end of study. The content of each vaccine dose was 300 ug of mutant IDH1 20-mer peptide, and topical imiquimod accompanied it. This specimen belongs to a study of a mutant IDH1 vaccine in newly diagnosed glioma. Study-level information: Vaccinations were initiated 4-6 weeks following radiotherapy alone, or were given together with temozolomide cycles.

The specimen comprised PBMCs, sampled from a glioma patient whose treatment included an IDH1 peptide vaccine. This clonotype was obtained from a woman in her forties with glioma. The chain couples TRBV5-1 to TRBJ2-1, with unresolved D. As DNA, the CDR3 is TGCGCCAGCAGCTTGAGCAGGTCCCATGAGCAGTTCTTC. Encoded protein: CASSLSRSHEQFF.